The clone carrying this T cell receptor beta chain occurred many times. This entry belongs to a study of CD8+CD57+ T cells in acquired aplastic anemia. Sequenced patients had shown CD8+CD57+ cell expansion by flow cytometry. Genomic DNA acted as the template from which TCR beta VDJ combination and CDR3 sequence profiling were carried out. TCRdb processed the reads anew with MiXCR; each CDR3 protein has one entry. This table holds about 150,000 distinct CDR3 sequences, roughly 49% found once. The sequence was obtained from a human donor with aplastic anemia. Sequenced: sorted CD4+, CD8+, or CD8+CD57+ T cells (not recorded which) from PBMCs.

CDR3 sequence: CASSLGWRSYEQYF. CDR3 nucleotide sequence: TGTGCCAGCAGCTTGGGTTGGCGCTCCTACGAGCAGTACTTC. This chain links TRBV7-2 with TRBJ2-7; D call uncertain. Germline V gene data show CDR1 as SGHTA and CDR2 as FQGNSA. Trimming left V 3 bases short and J 0 bases short, with 9 bases between. CDR3 length equals 14 residues.